Below are 9 T cell receptor beta chains sequenced from a single sample in a study of CD8 T cells in ankylosing spondylitis. TCRdb re-called the 5' RACE reads with MiXCR, one entry per CDR3 protein. Seen here are around 320,000 distinct CDR3 sequences, less than 25% observed once, and the top ten hold roughly 3.4%. The sample comprised blood, either unsorted or a sorted T cell fraction (not recorded which). The origin of the receptors is a female donor with ankylosing spondylitis or in good health (not recorded which).

CDR3 in amino acids: CASTPSSGRFEQYF. The CDR3, as DNA: TGTGCCAGCACCCCCTCTAGCGGGAGGTTCGAGCAGTACTTC. The rearrangement links TRBV7-2 to TRBJ2-7, with TRBD2 identical over 11 bases. CDR1 and CDR2 from the germline V gene are SGHTA and FQGNSA. This CDR3 is 14 amino acids long. Trimming took 7 bases from V and 6 from J; bases not matched to a gene: 8.

The table lists this clonotype with many counts. The J gene is TRBJ2-1, the V gene TRBV25-1; 7 bases match TRBD2. Germline V gives CDR1 MGHDK, CDR2 SYGVNS. The CDR3 is 17 amino acids. V lost 3 bases, J lost 0 bases, and 8 bases stayed unmatched. DNA of the CDR3: TGTGCCAGCAGTGATTTAGCGGGTAAGAGCTCCTACAATGAGCAGTTCTTC. Its translation is CASSDLAGKSSYNEQFF.

There are many counts of this clonotype. The chain is built from TRBV27 and TRBJ2-2; maybe TRBD2 (5 bases). Per the germline V gene, CDR1 is MNHEY and CDR2 is SMNVEV (reference sequence). V shed 4 bases and J shed 13 bases, with 13 bases lying between them. CDR3 size: 12 residues. The CDR3 reads CASSSREGVLFF. The DNA for the CDR3 is TGTGCCAGCAGTTCCCGAGAGGGAGTGCTGTTTTTT.

This clonotype was seen at least ten times. The gene calls are TRBV3-1 and TRBJ2-7, with D possibly TRBD2 on 5 matching bases. The CDR3 contains 15 residues. The ends were cut back, 1 base at V and 1 base at J, with 11 bases in the middle. Germline CDR1 is LGHDT and CDR2 is YNNKEL (reference sequence). The CDR3, as DNA: TGTGCCAGCAGCCAAGGACTAACTACATCCTACGAGCAGTACTTC. Translated, it gives CASSQGLTTSYEQYF.

This clonotype was observed once. The chain has TRBV10-3 and TRBJ2-1; D unclear. The germline V gene encodes CDR1 ENHRY and CDR2 SYGVKD. Trimming removed 10 bases at V and 5 bases at J, with 21 bases between. The CDR3 runs 15 residues. CDR3 protein: CANSPALVPDNEQFF. CDR3 coding DNA: TGTGCCAACTCCCCCGCCCTGGTTCCCGACAATGAGCAGTTCTTC.

As DNA, the CDR3 is TGTGCCAGTAGTCCCCGACTAGCGGGAGCGGAGACCCAGTACTTC. It yields the protein CASSPRLAGAETQYF. The chain links TRBV19 to TRBJ2-5; 12 bases line up with TRBD2. The CDR3 loop spans 15 amino acids. Per the germline V gene, CDR1 is LNHDA and CDR2 is SQIVND (reference sequence). V gave up 5 bases and J gave up 5 bases; unmatched junction bases: 6.

The table lists this clonotype with many counts. V is TRBV5-1 and J is TRBJ2-2; the match to TRBD1 covers 9 bases. V was clipped by 6 bases and J by 2 bases; unmatched bases: 11. This CDR3 comprises 17 residues. Germline values: CDR1 SGHRS, CDR2 YFSETQ. The CDR3 sequence: CASNLQGQGRNTGELFF. CDR3 bases: TGCGCCAGCAACTTACAGGGACAGGGACGAAACACCGGGGAGCTGTTTTTT.

The J gene is TRBJ2-7, the V gene TRBV20-1, with TRBD2 matching over 10 bases. V lost 3 bases, J lost 3 bases, and 5 bases stayed unmatched. CDR1 DFQATT and CDR2 SNEGSKA come from the germline V gene (reference sequence). CDR3 length: 14 amino acids. The chain's CDR3 is CSASLAGVVYEQYF. DNA of the CDR3: TGCAGTGCTAGCCTAGCGGGAGTGGTCTACGAGCAGTACTTC.

This clonotype was seen many times. The chain uses TRBV5-5 and TRBJ1-2; D call uncertain. Germline V lookup: CDR1 SGHKS, CDR2 YYEKEE (reference sequence). Trimming removed 4 bases at V and 8 bases at J, with 15 bases between. CDR3 length equals 13 residues. The CDR3: CASSPLGIDGYTF. In nucleotides, the CDR3 is TGTGCCAGCAGCCCTCTGGGAATCGACGGCTACACCTTC.